Listed below are T cell receptor beta chains from one sample, sequenced in a study of T cells in Graves' hyperthyroidism and ophthalmopathy. TCRdb called the multiplex PCR reads again in MiXCR, with one record for every CDR3 protein. Of approximately 32,000 distinct CDR3 sequences listed, around 50% are singletons. The source material was blood. Receptors were obtained from a woman between 45 and 60 years old with Graves' hyperthyroidism that later progressed to Graves' ophthalmopathy. Each CDR3 is given with its conserved first and last residue. A D gene is named only where the DNA matches it firmly. The size of a clone is reported for some rows only, either as once, few or many, or as a class for expanded clones.

j_call: TRBJ1-2; d_call: -; clone_size: many; v_call: TRBV4-1; cdr3_nt: TGCGCCAGCAGCCAAGCTGGACAGTACTATGGCTACACCTTC; cdr3_aa: CASSQAGQYYGYTF
j_call: TRBJ1-3; d_call: -; clone_size: -; v_call: TRBV7-8; cdr3_nt: TGTGCCAGCAGAGGGCAGGGCTCTGGAAACACCATATATTTT; cdr3_aa: CASRGQGSGNTIYF
j_call: TRBJ2-7; d_call: TRBD1; clone_size: medium-sized; v_call: TRBV15; cdr3_nt: TGTGCCACCAGCAGGGCCGGGACAGGTAACGAGCAGTACTTC; cdr3_aa: CATSRAGTGNEQYF
j_call: TRBJ1-5; d_call: -; clone_size: -; v_call: TRBV6-5; cdr3_nt: TGTGCCAGCAGTCAAGGGGGGGCTCATCAGCCCCAGCATTTT; cdr3_aa: CASSQGGAHQPQHF
j_call: TRBJ2-1; d_call: -; clone_size: many; v_call: TRBV30; cdr3_nt: TGTGCCTGGGGTGAGCAGTTCTTC; cdr3_aa: CAWGEQFF
j_call: TRBJ2-1; d_call: -; clone_size: many; v_call: TRBV12-1; cdr3_nt: TGTGCCAGCAGGCGGGGGAGCTCCTACAATGAGCAGTTCTTC; cdr3_aa: CASRRGSSYNEQFF
j_call: TRBJ1-2; d_call: TRBD1; clone_size: -; v_call: TRBV5-1; cdr3_nt: TGCGCCAGCAGCCCGGGACAGGGCGCTCCTAACTATGGCTGCACCTTC; cdr3_aa: CASSPGQGAPNYGCTF
j_call: TRBJ2-5; d_call: TRBD2; clone_size: -; v_call: TRBV2; cdr3_nt: TGTGCCAGCAGACCTCAGGCGGGAGGGGGAGAGACCCAGTACTTC; cdr3_aa: CASRPQAGGGETQYF
j_call: TRBJ1-1; d_call: TRBD1; clone_size: -; v_call: TRBV10-3; cdr3_nt: TGTGCCATCGGCGACAGGGTTGATGGCTACACTGAAGCTTTCTTT; cdr3_aa: CAIGDRVDGYTEAFF
j_call: TRBJ1-1; d_call: -; clone_size: many; v_call: TRBV6-2/TRBV6-3; cdr3_nt: TGTGCCAGCAGCGAGTTGGGTGGGCCGTGGACTGAAGCTTTCTTT; cdr3_aa: CASSELGGPWTEAFF
j_call: TRBJ2-7; d_call: TRBD1; clone_size: medium-sized; v_call: TRBV7-9; cdr3_nt: TGTGCCAGCAGCAGCGACAGGGACCAATACGAGCAGTACTTC; cdr3_aa: CASSSDRDQYEQYF
j_call: TRBJ1-2; d_call: -; clone_size: many; v_call: TRBV9; cdr3_nt: TGTGCCAGCAGCGGCCTCGGTCGGGCAGGCGCCTCGGTCACCTTC; cdr3_aa: CASSGLGRAGASVTF
j_call: TRBJ1-4; d_call: TRBD1; clone_size: -; v_call: TRBV20-1; cdr3_nt: TGCAGTGCTACACAGGGACAGGGAAACGAAAAACTGTTTTTT; cdr3_aa: CSATQGQGNEKLFF
j_call: TRBJ1-1; d_call: -; clone_size: medium-sized; v_call: TRBV20-1; cdr3_nt: TGCAGTGCTAGGGTCGGGGAACGGGCTGAAGCTTTCTTT; cdr3_aa: CSARVGERAEAFF
j_call: TRBJ1-2; d_call: -; clone_size: many; v_call: TRBV3-1; cdr3_nt: TGTGCCAGCAGCCAAGACGTAGGAAGCTATGGCTACACCTTC; cdr3_aa: CASSQDVGSYGYTF
j_call: TRBJ2-7; d_call: -; clone_size: medium-sized; v_call: TRBV20-1; cdr3_nt: TGCAGTGCCAACAGAAATTATGACGAGCAGTACTTC; cdr3_aa: CSANRNYDEQYF
j_call: TRBJ2-7; d_call: -; clone_size: -; v_call: TRBV5-4; cdr3_nt: TGTGCCAGCAGCCCGGGCGGACAGCTTAGCGTCTACGAGCAGTGCTTC; cdr3_aa: CASSPGGQLSVYEQCF
j_call: TRBJ2-5; d_call: TRBD1; clone_size: -; v_call: TRBV19; cdr3_nt: TGTGCCAGTAGTACGGGACAGCCAAGAGTGGCCCAGTACTTC; cdr3_aa: CASSTGQPRVAQYF
j_call: TRBJ1-4; d_call: -; clone_size: -; v_call: TRBV25-1; cdr3_nt: -; cdr3_aa: CDSSIYLCSAVMATNEKLFF
j_call: TRBJ2-5; d_call: -; clone_size: once; v_call: TRBV24-1; cdr3_nt: TGTGCCACCAGTGATCCCAGGAGGGCCGGAGTGACCCAATACTTC; cdr3_aa: CATSDPRRAGVTQYF
j_call: TRBJ2-2; d_call: -; clone_size: few; v_call: TRBV29-1; cdr3_nt: TGCAGCGTTAGGGAGGCGGGCGGGGAGCTGTTTTTT; cdr3_aa: CSVREAGGELFF
j_call: TRBJ1-2; d_call: -; clone_size: -; v_call: TRBV7-9; cdr3_nt: TGTGCCAGCAGCATACAGGGTAGCGGAAACACCTTC; cdr3_aa: CASSIQGSGNTF
j_call: TRBJ2-1; d_call: TRBD2; clone_size: many; v_call: TRBV5-1; cdr3_nt: TGCGCCAGCAGCGGGGCTAGCGGGAGCATAGATGAGCAGTTCTTC; cdr3_aa: CASSGASGSIDEQFF
j_call: TRBJ2-1; d_call: TRBD2; clone_size: many; v_call: TRBV5-1; cdr3_nt: TGCGCCAGCAGCAAAGGGTGGACTAGCGGAGAAGCCAATGAGCAGTTCTTC; cdr3_aa: CASSKGWTSGEANEQFF
j_call: TRBJ1-5; d_call: -; clone_size: many; v_call: TRBV7-9; cdr3_nt: TGTGCCAGCAGCTCAGTGCCGGTCCGGGGCTCTTATAGCAATCAGCCCCAGCATTTT; cdr3_aa: CASSSVPVRGSYSNQPQHF
j_call: TRBJ2-1; d_call: -; clone_size: -; v_call: TRBV9; cdr3_nt: TGTGCCAGCAGCCCCCGTGAGGACGACGAAAAACAGGACTTCTCCTACAATGAGCAGTTCTTC; cdr3_aa: CASSPREDDEKQDFSYNEQFF
j_call: TRBJ2-1; d_call: -; clone_size: -; v_call: TRBV5-1; cdr3_nt: TGCGCCAGCAGCTTGGGCGTCGGGACTCGACGCACAGATACGCAGTTCTTC; cdr3_aa: CASSLGVGTRRTDTQFF
j_call: TRBJ1-1; d_call: -; clone_size: -; v_call: TRBV20-1; cdr3_nt: TGCAGTGCTAGCCTCAGCGGGACGCGGAACACTGAAGCTTTCTTT; cdr3_aa: CSASLSGTRNTEAFF
j_call: TRBJ2-7; d_call: -; clone_size: many; v_call: TRBV9; cdr3_nt: TGTGCCAGCAGCGTAGGTACGGAGACCCCGTACGAGCAGTACTTC; cdr3_aa: CASSVGTETPYEQYF
j_call: TRBJ1-4; d_call: -; clone_size: -; v_call: TRBV20-1; cdr3_nt: TGCAGTGCTCCTGACTCTCGAGCGGGTGAAAAACTGTTTTTT; cdr3_aa: CSAPDSRAGEKLFF
j_call: TRBJ1-4; d_call: TRBD1; clone_size: few; v_call: TRBV18; cdr3_nt: TGTGCCAGCTCATCCCCAGGGGGCAATGAAAAACTGTTTTTT; cdr3_aa: CASSSPGGNEKLFF
j_call: TRBJ1-2; d_call: TRBD1; clone_size: -; v_call: TRBV30; cdr3_nt: TGTGCCTGGAGTTTAAGGACAGGGAGATTTAACTATGGCTACACCTTC; cdr3_aa: CAWSLRTGRFNYGYTF
j_call: TRBJ2-1; d_call: TRBD1; clone_size: many; v_call: TRBV24-1; cdr3_nt: TGTGCCACCAGTGCCACCTCGGCGCGGGACAGGGAATACAATGAGCAGTTCTTC; cdr3_aa: CATSATSARDREYNEQFF
j_call: TRBJ1-2; d_call: -; clone_size: -; v_call: TRBV24-1; cdr3_nt: TGTGCCACCAGTGATCGAGGGCGCGAGAACTATGGCTACACCTTC; cdr3_aa: CATSDRGRENYGYTF
j_call: TRBJ1-1; d_call: -; clone_size: many; v_call: TRBV20-1; cdr3_nt: TGCAGTGCTACCGACGGGAACACTGAAGCTTTCTTT; cdr3_aa: CSATDGNTEAFF
j_call: TRBJ1-1; d_call: -; clone_size: many; v_call: TRBV9; cdr3_nt: TGTGCCAGCAGCGTTGACCAGACAGCGGGGTTGAACACTGAAGCTTTCTTT; cdr3_aa: CASSVDQTAGLNTEAFF
j_call: TRBJ2-7; d_call: -; clone_size: -; v_call: TRBV12-3/TRBV12-4; cdr3_nt: TGTGCCAGCAGTTCAAACAGGGAACGGGAGCAGTACTTC; cdr3_aa: CASSSNREREQYF
j_call: TRBJ1-1; d_call: -; clone_size: -; v_call: TRBV24-1; cdr3_nt: TGTGCCACCAGTGATCCCAAGTCGGGGGGGAACACTGAAGCTTTCTTT; cdr3_aa: CATSDPKSGGNTEAFF
j_call: TRBJ2-1; d_call: TRBD2; clone_size: many; v_call: TRBV11-2; cdr3_nt: TGTGCCAGCAGCTTAGAAGGCGGGAGGGCCTACAATGAGCAGTTCTTC; cdr3_aa: CASSLEGGRAYNEQFF
j_call: TRBJ2-3; d_call: TRBD2; clone_size: many; v_call: TRBV5-1; cdr3_nt: TGCGCCAGCAGCGTGGCTGTAGCGGGAGTAGTAGATACGCAGTATTTT; cdr3_aa: CASSVAVAGVVDTQYF
j_call: TRBJ1-4; d_call: TRBD1; clone_size: -; v_call: TRBV18; cdr3_nt: TGTGCCAGCACTCGACAGGGGGGTGAAAAACTGTTTTTT; cdr3_aa: CASTRQGGEKLFF
j_call: TRBJ2-3; d_call: TRBD1; clone_size: once; v_call: TRBV7-8; cdr3_nt: TGTGCCAGCAGCTTAGGACAGGGGGCCCCAGATACGCAGTATTTT; cdr3_aa: CASSLGQGAPDTQYF
j_call: TRBJ1-1; d_call: -; clone_size: -; v_call: TRBV5-1; cdr3_nt: TGCGCCAGCAGCTTGCGCAGGGAGGACGGCTACACTGAAGCTTTCTTT; cdr3_aa: CASSLRREDGYTEAFF
j_call: TRBJ1-3; d_call: -; clone_size: -; v_call: TRBV12-3/TRBV12-4; cdr3_nt: TGTGCCAGCAGTCCAGGCTTCCATGGCTACACCATATATTTT; cdr3_aa: CASSPGFHGYTIYF
j_call: TRBJ1-1; d_call: -; clone_size: many; v_call: TRBV5-4; cdr3_nt: TGTGCCAGCAGCACGGGACTTACCACTGAAGCTTTCTTT; cdr3_aa: CASSTGLTTEAFF
j_call: TRBJ2-5; d_call: -; clone_size: -; v_call: TRBV5-5; cdr3_nt: TGTGCCAGCAGCTTAACCGCCCAAGAGACCCAGTACTTC; cdr3_aa: CASSLTAQETQYF
j_call: TRBJ1-6; d_call: -; clone_size: -; v_call: TRBV7-9; cdr3_nt: TGTGCCAGCCCCCCAAGCGGGGCAGAGACCTATAATTCACCCCTCCACTTT; cdr3_aa: CASPPSGAETYNSPLHF
j_call: TRBJ1-1; d_call: -; clone_size: few; v_call: TRBV2; cdr3_nt: TGTGCCAGTTGGCGTGAGGGATTAGAAGCTTTCTTT; cdr3_aa: CASWREGLEAFF
j_call: TRBJ1-2; d_call: -; clone_size: many; v_call: TRBV27; cdr3_nt: TGTGCCAGCAGTTTCGGTGGCTCGGTACGCTATGGCTACACCTTC; cdr3_aa: CASSFGGSVRYGYTF
j_call: TRBJ1-5; d_call: TRBD1; clone_size: medium-sized; v_call: TRBV7-8; cdr3_nt: TGTGCCAGCAGCTTAGTAGGGACAGGCAATCAGCCCCAGCATTTT; cdr3_aa: CASSLVGTGNQPQHF
j_call: TRBJ2-1; d_call: -; clone_size: -; v_call: TRBV2; cdr3_nt: TGTGCCAGCAGGGTTGGACTCAACAATGAGCAGTTCTTC; cdr3_aa: CASRVGLNNEQFF
j_call: TRBJ1-1; d_call: -; clone_size: -; v_call: TRBV12-3/TRBV12-4; cdr3_nt: TGTGCCATCAAGACTACCACGAACACTGAAGCCTTCTTT; cdr3_aa: CAIKTTTNTEAFF
j_call: TRBJ2-6; d_call: -; clone_size: many; v_call: TRBV5-1; cdr3_nt: TGCGCCAGCAGCTTGGCCCCCCGACGGCACTCTGGGGCCAACGTCCTGACTTTC; cdr3_aa: CASSLAPRRHSGANVLTF
j_call: TRBJ2-5; d_call: -; clone_size: many; v_call: TRBV11-3; cdr3_nt: TGTGCCAGCAGCCAACGGGGGGCGAAGCAAGAGACCCAGTACTTC; cdr3_aa: CASSQRGAKQETQYF
j_call: TRBJ1-1; d_call: -; clone_size: -; v_call: TRBV9; cdr3_nt: TGTGCCAGCAGCGTAGATAGCGGGATGAACACTGAAGCTTTCTTT; cdr3_aa: CASSVDSGMNTEAFF
j_call: TRBJ2-3; d_call: TRBD2; clone_size: -; v_call: TRBV7-6; cdr3_nt: TGTGCCAGCAGCTCCGGGACTAGCGGGAGGAGTACGCAGTATTTT; cdr3_aa: CASSSGTSGRSTQYF
j_call: TRBJ2-2; d_call: TRBD2; clone_size: medium-sized; v_call: TRBV4-1; cdr3_nt: TGCGCCAGCAGCCAAGATAGCGGGAGTACCGGGGAGCTGTTTTTT; cdr3_aa: CASSQDSGSTGELFF